This TCR beta chain was retrieved from a study of T cell responses to AZD1222 COVID-19 vaccine. At the level of the study: Analyses pooled second doses at about 4 or about 12 weeks. Study results and limitations: Sampling that yielded the repertoires occurred only after the peak T cell response. Vaccine-associated CD4 TCRs ranged over spike, dominating at 160-218 and 743-854.

From germline, CDR1 is MNHEY and CDR2 SVGAGI. The CDR3 extends over 15 amino acids. Trimming took off 8 bases at V and 0 bases at J, with 14 bases between the two ends. Assay used: immunoSEQ multiplex PCR; TCRdb lists only in-frame clones, some missing. The sample has some 80,000 clones, about nine tenths seen once. A note on this clone: The target antigen is unknown.

Material: peripheral blood, obtained on day 0 of AZD1222 vaccination. This receptor was identified in an adult in good health. V is TRBV6-5 and J is TRBJ1-5; a weak D match, TRBD1 (6 bases). The CDR3 bases are TGTGCCAGCCTCCGGGACACATATAGCAATCAGCCCCAGCATTTT. Translating gives CASLRDTYSNQPQHF.